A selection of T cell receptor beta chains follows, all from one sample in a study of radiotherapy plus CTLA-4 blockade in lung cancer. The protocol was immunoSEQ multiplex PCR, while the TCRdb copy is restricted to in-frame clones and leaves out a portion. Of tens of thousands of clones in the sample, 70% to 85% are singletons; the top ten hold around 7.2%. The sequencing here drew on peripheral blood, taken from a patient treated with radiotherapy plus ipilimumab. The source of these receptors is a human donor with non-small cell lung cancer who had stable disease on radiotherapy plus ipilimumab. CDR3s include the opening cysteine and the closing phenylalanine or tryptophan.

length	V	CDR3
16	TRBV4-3	CASSQESGGVSETQYF
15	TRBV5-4	CASSPGTANNSPLHF
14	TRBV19	CASSPSGTVNEQYF
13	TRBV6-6	CASSQTSVETQYF
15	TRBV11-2	CASSRGLGTDYGYTF
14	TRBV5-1	CASSSEGGVTEAFF
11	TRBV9	CASSIYNEQFF
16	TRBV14	CASSQKRGGSTDTQYF
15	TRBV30	CAWSPMTGSTTEAFF
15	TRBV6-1	CASRDRQFRGNTIYF
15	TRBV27	CASSLFGTGGREAFF
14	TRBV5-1	CASSETGGGNTIYF
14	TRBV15	CATSRDGGNEKLFF
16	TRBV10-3	CAISESLGGAGEKLFF
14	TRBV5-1	CASSLTGGGGLHTF
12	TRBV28	CASSLDNQPQHF
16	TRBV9	CASSVGPEPSDYGYTF
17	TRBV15	CATSRDKGTYRGNTQYF
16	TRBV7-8	CASSVAGGNSYNEQFF
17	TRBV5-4	CASSQAGQNSGANVLTF